Following are 6 T cell receptor beta chains from one sample sequenced in a study of blood T cell repertoires in COVID-19. This table comes from immunoSEQ multiplex PCR, and its TCRdb copy is limited to in-frame clones, with some not included. The table includes about 61,000 clones, about 88% detected once. Sequences were obtained from peripheral blood. Source of these receptors: a woman in her 50s with active or convalescent COVID-19.

The chain employs TRBV7-3 and TRBJ1-1; the D gene is possibly TRBD1 (5 bases). Per the germline V gene, CDR1 is SGHTA and CDR2 is FQGTGA. The CDR3 loop spans 20 amino acids. The germline V and J ends were trimmed by 2 bases and 0 bases, with 25 bases remaining between them. CDR3 sequence: CASSLFGREQGFGLNTEAFF. Written as DNA, the CDR3 is TGTGCCAGCAGCTTATTTGGCCGAGAGCAGGGATTTGGCCTGAACACTGAAGCTTTCTTT.

This clone occurred a few times. The chain joins TRBV7-9 to TRBJ1-2; D gene ambiguous. This CDR3 region has 12 residues. V lost 5 bases and J lost 6, with 10 bases in between. Germline CDR1 SEHNR, CDR2 FQNEAQ (reference sequence). CDR3 amino acids: CASSRERDGYTF. CDR3 DNA: TGTGCCAGCAGCAGAGAGCGGGATGGCTACACCTTC.

The V and J genes are TRBV10-2 and TRBJ1-2, with a tentative D call TRBD1 (5 bases). Trimming stripped 11 bases from V and 4 bases from J, with 17 bases between. Germline CDR1 and CDR2: WSHSY and SAAADI. The CDR3 runs to 13 residues. CDR3 sequence: CASRAALLYGYTF. CDR3 in DNA: TGCGCCTCCAGGGCGGCCCTCCTCTATGGCTACACCTTC.

V is TRBV7-6 and J is TRBJ2-3; TRBD2 matches 14 bases. This CDR3 spans 18 amino acids. J gave up 1 base and V 5 bases, and 8 bases lay outside the gene matches. Germline CDR1 and CDR2: SGHVS and FNYEAQ. The CDR3 spells CASSLGTSGGLGTDTQYF. The CDR3 DNA sequence: TGTGCCAGCAGCCTGGGGACTAGCGGGGGTTTGGGCACAGATACGCAGTATTTT.

V is TRBV14 and J is TRBJ2-3; 12 positions match TRBD2. CDR1 and CDR2 (germline): SGHDN, FVKESK. With V trimmed by 3 bases and J by 4 bases, 8 bases remained unmatched. The CDR3 has 17 residues. The CDR3 reads CASSQPTSGSGADTQYF. CDR3 sequence (DNA): TGTGCCAGCAGCCAGCCGACTAGCGGGAGTGGCGCAGATACGCAGTATTTT.

The CDR3 DNA reads as TGCAGCGTTGAATGGACTAGCGTCAGGGATACGCAGTATTTT. Amino acids: CSVEWTSVRDTQYF. The rearrangement joins TRBV29-1 to TRBJ2-3; TRBD2 aligns across 9 bases. There are 14 residues in the CDR3. Germline loops: CDR1 SQVTM, CDR2 ANQGSEA. Germline trimming cut 2 bases from V and 6 bases from J; bases unmatched to any gene: 6.